This T cell receptor (beta chain) was recovered during a study of tumor-infiltrating lymphocytes in primary liver carcinoma. Across the whole study: By surgical resection, the patients were treated for their primary liver carcinoma. Tumor stage was T1-T3 N0M0, and tumor size was about 4 to 11 cm across. Roughly 3.65 to 8 million productive TCRbeta reads were obtained per sample, with similar numbers across tissue types.

With a constant-region primer, TCR beta cDNA was made from approximately 520 ng of total RNA. Investigators got TCR beta libraries out of three nested multiplex PCR rounds, done with slightly modified ARM-PCR. MiXCR, applied by TCRdb to the multiplex PCR reads, yields one record per CDR3 protein. This sample has about 330,000 distinct CDR3 sequences; 65% occur once, and the top ten carry roughly 6%. The researchers obtained blood RNA from unsorted whole blood and also extracted germline DNA. Study-wide results and caveats: Tumor region pairs overlapped more than did tumor-adjacent and tumor-blood pairs.

This clonotype has a single count. Its antigen is unidentified. This could be a read error, since a much larger clone is one nucleotide away. This clonotype was sampled from a man aged 40-55 years with primary liver carcinoma and hepatitis B virus infection. Sequenced material: peripheral blood.

The CDR3 DNA follows: TGTGCCAGCAGTTCCGACGAGGGCTACGAGCAGTACTTC. Its translation is CASSSDEGYEQYF. V is TRBV12-3 or TRBV12-4 and J is TRBJ2-7; D might be TRBD2 (5 bases). This CDR3 is built from 13 residues. Trimming removed 4 bases from V and 3 bases from J, with 10 bases in between.